This T cell receptor (beta chain) was documented in a study of cytomegalovirus exposure and HLA in healthy donors. The protocol was immunoSEQ multiplex PCR, while the TCRdb copy is restricted to in-frame clones and leaves out a portion. The data contain approximately 270,000 clones, around 87% of them seen just once; the ten biggest clones take up about 0.36%. General study points: Among TCR beta chains, those listed as cytomegalovirus-associated numbered more than 150.

From germline, CDR1 is LGHNA and CDR2 YSLEER. V lost 0 bases to trimming and J lost 7 bases, with 18 bases between them. The CDR3 covers 17 residues. About this clone: Its specificity is unknown.

Sequenced input: PBMCs. V usage is TRBV4-3 and J usage is TRBJ1-4, with D tentatively TRBD1 (6 bases). This TCR came from a woman aged 18-29 years in good health and CMV-seronegative. In nucleotides, the CDR3 is TGCGCCAGCAGCCAAGATGAGGGCAGGGGTCGGGGTGAAAAACTGTTTTTT. Amino acids: CASSQDEGRGRGEKLFF.